A single sample is the source of the 7 T cell receptor beta chains below, sequenced in a study of blood T cell repertoires in COVID-19. Clones were sequenced by immunoSEQ multiplex PCR, and TCRdb holds only the in-frame ones, with some missing. The sample has 200,000 to 250,000 clones, approximately 78% seen once. Specimen: peripheral blood. The receptor source for this set is a woman older than 75 with COVID-19, enrolled during active disease.

This clone was counted between two and nine times. The V and J genes are TRBV29-1 and TRBJ1-5, with 9 positions matching TRBD1. The CDR3 runs to 13 residues. Looked up from germline, CDR1 is SQVTM and CDR2 is ANQGSEA. With V trimmed by 6 bases and J by 7 bases, 7 bases remained unmatched. The CDR3 protein is CSVLDRGGQPQHF. The CDR3 DNA reads as TGCAGCGTCTTGGACAGGGGAGGACAGCCCCAGCATTTT.

This chain links TRBV27 with TRBJ2-7; 12 positions match TRBD2. The CDR3 is 16 residues long. The V segment lost 5 bases and the J segment 0 bases; nucleotides outside the gene matches: 5. In germline, CDR1 is MNHEY, CDR2 SMNVEV (reference sequence). CDR3 region: CASSAGLAGLSYEQYF. Written as DNA, the CDR3 is TGTGCCAGCAGTGCCGGACTAGCGGGACTCTCCTACGAGCAGTACTTC.

The J gene is TRBJ2-5, the V gene TRBV9; D may be TRBD2 (5 bases). Germline V CDR1 and CDR2: SGDLS, YYNGEE. Deletions cut 6 bases from V and 5 bases from J, with 11 bases between. The CDR3 loop spans 12 amino acids. The CDR3: CASNRGGETQYF. As DNA, the CDR3 is TGTGCCAGCAATCGGGGTGGGGAGACCCAGTACTTC.

This clone was seen only once. The V and J genes are TRBV7-2 and TRBJ1-1; D gene unclear. Germline CDR1 and CDR2: SGHTA and FQGNSA. The CDR3 covers 14 residues. V gave up 1 base and J gave up 1 base, with 7 bases separating them. CDR3 residues: CASSLGAANTEAFF. As DNA, the CDR3 is TGTGCCAGCAGCTTAGGGGCAGCGAACACTGAAGCTTTCTTT.

On this clone: The junction departs from the called germline gene at one end, perhaps through a read error. The chain couples TRBV7-3 to TRBJ2-1, with 10 nucleotides matching TRBD2. The CDR3 spans 14 residues. Germline V CDR1 and CDR2: SGHTA, FQGTGA. CDR3 coding DNA: TGTGCCAGCAGGTCGATCAGCGGGGGGGCAGTTTCAGTCTTC. Translating gives CASRSISGGAVSVF.

The J gene is TRBJ1-2, the V gene TRBV29-1; D might be TRBD1 (6 bases). This CDR3 is built from 16 residues. Germline assignment: CDR1 SQVTM and CDR2 ANQGSEA. Deletions cut 1 base from V and 0 bases from J, with 15 bases between. DNA of the CDR3: TGCAGCGTTGAAGGCTCCTTTTCAGGGGCTAACTATGGCTACACCTTC. Amino acids: CSVEGSFSGANYGYTF.

The chain couples TRBV28 to TRBJ1-2; 8 bases align to TRBD1. CDR3 size: 13 residues. J was trimmed by 3 bases and V by 6 bases; bases with no gene match: 3. Germline V gene sequence: CDR1 MDHEN, CDR2 SYDVKM. Here the CDR3 reads CASSLQGDYGYTF. Written as DNA, the CDR3 is TGTGCCAGCAGCTTACAGGGGGACTATGGCTACACCTTC.